This T cell receptor beta chain was sequenced in a study of beta chain features in type 1 diabetes. Findings and caveats of the study: Type 1 diabetes patients had moderately but significantly shorter TCRB CDR3s in all four CD4+ subsets.

Expressed TCRB transcripts were sequenced because the isolated RNA had all been reverse transcribed beforehand. Clones were read by immunoSEQ multiplex PCR, and TCRdb kept only the in-frame ones, dropping some. The data show around 280,000 clones, over 14% seen once. On this clone: Its antigen is still unknown.

This sequence originates from a man between 18 and 35 years old with type 1 diabetes. Material for sequencing was naive CD4+ T cells from blood.

The CDR3 nucleotides are TGCAGCGTTGCTCCGGGGGTTGGGGGCACTGAAGCTTTCTTT. Protein: CSVAPGVGGTEAFF. This sequence joins TRBV29-1 and TRBJ1-1; maybe TRBD1 (5 bases). CDR3 length: 14 amino acids. V was trimmed by 4 bases and J by 4 bases, leaving 16 bases between them. Looked up from germline, CDR1 is SQVTM and CDR2 is ANQGSEA.